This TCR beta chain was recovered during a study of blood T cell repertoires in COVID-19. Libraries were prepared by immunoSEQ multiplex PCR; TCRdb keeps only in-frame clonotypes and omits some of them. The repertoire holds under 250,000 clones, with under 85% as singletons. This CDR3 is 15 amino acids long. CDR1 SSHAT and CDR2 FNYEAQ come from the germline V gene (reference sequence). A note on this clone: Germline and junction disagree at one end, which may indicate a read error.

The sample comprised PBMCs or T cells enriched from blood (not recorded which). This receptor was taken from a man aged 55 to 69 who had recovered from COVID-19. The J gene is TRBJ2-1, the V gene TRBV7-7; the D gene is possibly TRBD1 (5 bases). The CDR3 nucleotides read TGTGCTAGCAGCTTGGGCAGGGATTCCTACAATGAGCAGTTCTTC. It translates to CASSLGRDSYNEQFF.